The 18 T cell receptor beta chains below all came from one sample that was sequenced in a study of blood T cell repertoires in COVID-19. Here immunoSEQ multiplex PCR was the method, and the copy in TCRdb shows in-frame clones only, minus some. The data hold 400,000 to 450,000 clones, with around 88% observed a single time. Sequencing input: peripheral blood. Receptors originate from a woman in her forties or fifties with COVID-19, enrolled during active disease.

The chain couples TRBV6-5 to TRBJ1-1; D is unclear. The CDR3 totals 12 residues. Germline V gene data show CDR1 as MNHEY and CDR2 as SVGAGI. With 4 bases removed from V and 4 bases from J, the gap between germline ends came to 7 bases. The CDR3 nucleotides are TGTGCCAGCAGTTCCCCTCTCACTGAAGCTTTCTTT. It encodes CASSSPLTEAFF.

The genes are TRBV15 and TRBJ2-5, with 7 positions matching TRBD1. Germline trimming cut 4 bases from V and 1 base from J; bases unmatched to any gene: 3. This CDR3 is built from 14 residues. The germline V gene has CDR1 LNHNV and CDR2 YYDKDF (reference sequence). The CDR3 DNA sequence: TGTGCCACCAGCAAGACAGGGCCCCAAGAGACCCAGTACTTC. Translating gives CATSKTGPQETQYF.

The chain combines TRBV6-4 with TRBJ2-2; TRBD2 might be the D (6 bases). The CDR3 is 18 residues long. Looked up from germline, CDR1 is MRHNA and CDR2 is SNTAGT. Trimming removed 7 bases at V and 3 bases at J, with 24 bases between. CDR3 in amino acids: CASIPGGPIPLYTGELFF. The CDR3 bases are TGTGCCAGCATCCCCGGGGGACCGATCCCGCTATACACCGGGGAGCTGTTTTTT.

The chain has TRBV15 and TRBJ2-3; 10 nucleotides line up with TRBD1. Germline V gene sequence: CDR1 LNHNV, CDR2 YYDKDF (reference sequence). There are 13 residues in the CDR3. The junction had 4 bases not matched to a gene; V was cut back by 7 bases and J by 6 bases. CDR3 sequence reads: CATNPDRGDTQYF. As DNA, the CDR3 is TGTGCCACCAACCCGGACAGGGGGGATACGCAGTATTTT. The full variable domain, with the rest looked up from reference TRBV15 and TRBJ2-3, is DAMVIQNPRYQVTQFGKPVTLSCSQTLNHNVMYWYQQKSSQAPKLLFHYYDKDFNNEADTPDNFQSRRPNTSFCFLDIRSPGLGDTAMYLCATNPDRGDTQYFGPGTRLTVL.

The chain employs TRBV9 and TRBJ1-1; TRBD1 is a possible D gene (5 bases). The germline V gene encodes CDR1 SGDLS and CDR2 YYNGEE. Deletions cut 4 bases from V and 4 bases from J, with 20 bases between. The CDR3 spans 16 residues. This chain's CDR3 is CASSRSVGGMATEAFF. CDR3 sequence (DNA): TGTGCCAGCAGCCGCAGTGTGGGGGGAATGGCCACTGAAGCTTTCTTT.

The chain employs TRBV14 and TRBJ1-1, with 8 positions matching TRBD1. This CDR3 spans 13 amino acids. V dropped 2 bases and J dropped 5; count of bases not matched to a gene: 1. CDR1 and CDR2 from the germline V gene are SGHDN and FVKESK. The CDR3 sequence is CASSQYRGTEAFF. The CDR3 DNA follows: TGTGCCAGCAGCCAATACAGGGGGACTGAAGCTTTCTTT.

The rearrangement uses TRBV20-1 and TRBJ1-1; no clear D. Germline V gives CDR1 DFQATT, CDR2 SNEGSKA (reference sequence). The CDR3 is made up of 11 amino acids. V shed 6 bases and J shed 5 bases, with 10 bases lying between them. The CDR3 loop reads CSAGGRTEAFF. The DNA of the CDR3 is TGCAGTGCAGGAGGTCGGACTGAAGCTTTCTTT.

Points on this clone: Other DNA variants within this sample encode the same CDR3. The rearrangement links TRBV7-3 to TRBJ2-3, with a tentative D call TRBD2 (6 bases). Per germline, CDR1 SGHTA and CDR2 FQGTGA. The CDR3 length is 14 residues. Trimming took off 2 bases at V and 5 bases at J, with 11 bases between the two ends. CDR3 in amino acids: CASSLLLAGDTQYF. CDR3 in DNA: TGTGCCAGCAGCTTACTACTAGCCGGAGATACGCAGTATTTT.

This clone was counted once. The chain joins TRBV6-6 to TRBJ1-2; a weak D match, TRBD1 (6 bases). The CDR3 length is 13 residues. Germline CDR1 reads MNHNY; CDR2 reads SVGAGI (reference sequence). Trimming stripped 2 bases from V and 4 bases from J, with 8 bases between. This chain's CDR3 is CASSYGTPYGYTF. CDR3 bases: TGTGCCAGCAGTTACGGGACACCCTATGGCTACACCTTC.

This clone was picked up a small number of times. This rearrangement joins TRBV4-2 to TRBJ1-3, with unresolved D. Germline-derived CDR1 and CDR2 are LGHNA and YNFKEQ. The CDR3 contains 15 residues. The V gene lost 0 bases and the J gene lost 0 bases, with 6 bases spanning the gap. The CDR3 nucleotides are TGTGCCAGCAGCCAAGACCCTAGCTCTGGAAACACCATATATTTT. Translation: CASSQDPSSGNTIYF.

Here the CDR3 DNA reads TGTGCCAGCAGCCAAACAGTGAACACTGAAGCTTTCTTT. It translates to CASSQTVNTEAFF. This chain joins TRBV5-5 and TRBJ1-1; D not certain. CDR1 and CDR2 (germline): SGHKS, YYEKEE (reference sequence). The CDR3 has 13 amino acids. Trimming cost V 4 bases and J 0 bases, with 7 bases left between them.

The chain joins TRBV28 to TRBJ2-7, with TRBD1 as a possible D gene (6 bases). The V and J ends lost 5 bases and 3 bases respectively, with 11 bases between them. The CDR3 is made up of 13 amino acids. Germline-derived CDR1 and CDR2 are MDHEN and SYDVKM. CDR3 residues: CASSLQGNYEQYF. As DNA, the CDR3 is TGTGCCAGCAGTCTTCAGGGGAACTACGAGCAGTACTTC.

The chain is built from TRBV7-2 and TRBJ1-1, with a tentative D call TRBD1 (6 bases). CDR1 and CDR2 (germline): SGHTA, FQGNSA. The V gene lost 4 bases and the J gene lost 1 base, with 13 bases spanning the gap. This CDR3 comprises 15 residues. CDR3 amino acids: CASSSVSDRNTEAFF. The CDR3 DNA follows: TGTGCCAGCAGCTCCGTCTCGGACAGGAACACTGAAGCTTTCTTT. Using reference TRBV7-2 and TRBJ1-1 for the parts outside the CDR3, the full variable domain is GAGVSQSPSNKVTEKGKDVELRCDPISGHTALYWYRQSLGQGLEFLIYFQGNSAPDKSGLPSDRFSAERTGGSVSTLTIQRTQQEDSAVYLCASSSVSDRNTEAFFGQGTRLTVV.

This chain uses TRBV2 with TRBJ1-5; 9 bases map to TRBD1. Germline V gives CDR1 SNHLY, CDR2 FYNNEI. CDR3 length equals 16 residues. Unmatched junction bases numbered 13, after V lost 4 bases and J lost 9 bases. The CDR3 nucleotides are TGTGCCAGCAGTGCCACGGACAGGGGACCCCAGCGGCCCCAGCATTTT. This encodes CASSATDRGPQRPQHF.

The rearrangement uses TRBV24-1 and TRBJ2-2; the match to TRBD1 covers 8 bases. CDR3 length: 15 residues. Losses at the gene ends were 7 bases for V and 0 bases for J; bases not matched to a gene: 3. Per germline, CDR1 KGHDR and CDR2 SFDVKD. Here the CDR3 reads CATRGQEPNTGELFF. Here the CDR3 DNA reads TGTGCCACCAGGGGACAGGAGCCGAACACCGGGGAGCTGTTTTTT.

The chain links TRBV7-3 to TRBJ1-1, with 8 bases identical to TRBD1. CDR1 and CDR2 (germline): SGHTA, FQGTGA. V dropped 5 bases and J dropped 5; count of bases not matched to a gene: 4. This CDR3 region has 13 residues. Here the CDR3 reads CASSLGQGTEAFF. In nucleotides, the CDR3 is TGTGCCAGCAGCCTTGGACAGGGAACTGAAGCTTTCTTT.

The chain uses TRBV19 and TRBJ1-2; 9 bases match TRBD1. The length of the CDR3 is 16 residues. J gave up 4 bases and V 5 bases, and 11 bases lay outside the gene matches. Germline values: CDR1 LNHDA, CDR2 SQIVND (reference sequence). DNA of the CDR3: TGTGCCAGTAGTTTCGGGACAGGGACTCTGGGCTATGGCTACACCTTC. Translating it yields CASSFGTGTLGYGYTF.

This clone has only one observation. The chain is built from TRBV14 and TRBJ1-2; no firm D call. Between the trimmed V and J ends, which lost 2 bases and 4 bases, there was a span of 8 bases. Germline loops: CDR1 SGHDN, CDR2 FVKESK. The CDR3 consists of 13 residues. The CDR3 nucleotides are TGTGCCAGCAGCCAAACCAGATTCTATGGCTACACCTTC. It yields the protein CASSQTRFYGYTF.